These T cell receptor beta chains were read from a single sample in a study of T cell clonotyping in hematopoietic cell transplantation. TCRdb's copy holds only in-frame clones and misses some; the assay was immunoSEQ multiplex PCR. The table lists nearly 9,500 clones, nearly 98% of them singletons, with 2.4% in the top ten. Here the sequenced sample was peripheral blood mononuclear cells, taken 100 days after allogeneic stem cell transplant. These receptors originate from a male patient aged 60 to 75 who had an allogeneic stem cell transplant from a related donor, so the T cells may come from the graft donor. Some clones in this sample may be carry-over from other donors' samples. The CDR3 runs from the conserved cysteine through the conserved F or W. D genes are given only for firm matches. The size field is filled for only some rows; it gives once, few, many or a size class.

>NA|TRBJ1-2|NA|TRBV29-1
TGCAGCGTTGAAGGGTGGGAGGGAGGGAACTATGGCTACACCTTC
CSVEGWEGGNYGYTF
>NA|TRBJ2-7|NA|TRBV2
TGTGCCAGCAGTGAACAAAGGGGAAGCGCCTACGAGCAGTACTTC
CASSEQRGSAYEQYF
>NA|TRBJ2-1|once|TRBV5-1
TGCGCCAGCAACTCCGTTCTACTGGGCCCCAATGAGCAGTTCTTC
CASNSVLLGPNEQFF
>NA|TRBJ1-6|NA|TRBV6-1
TGTGCCAGCAGTGAAGGCCAGCCTGGACCTAATTCACCCCTCCACTTT
CASSEGQPGPNSPLHF
>TRBD1|TRBJ1-4|NA|TRBV6-1
TGTGCCAGCAACCCCCGGGACAGGATTCGGGAAAAACTGTTTTTT
CASNPRDRIREKLFF
>NA|TRBJ2-5|NA|TRBV6-4
TGTGCCAGCAGTGAACTAGTAAAAAGAACAGGGTTCCAAGAGACCCAGTACTTC
CASSELVKRTGFQETQYF
>NA|TRBJ1-1|NA|TRBV10-3
TGTGCCATCAGTGAGTCGGGAGGGTACTCTCTTGAAGCTTTCTTT
CAISESGGYSLEAFF
>TRBD2|TRBJ2-2|NA|TRBV5-1
TGCGCCAGCAGCTTGGCGACTAGCGGGGGTTCCGGGGAGCTGTTTTTT
CASSLATSGGSGELFF
>NA|TRBJ2-5|NA|TRBV5-1
TGCGCCAGCAGCTTGGCGGGCCAGGGTAAAGAGACCCAGTACTTC
CASSLAGQGKETQYF
>TRBD2|TRBJ2-1|NA|TRBV5-4
TGTGCCAGCAGCACCGGGACTAGCGGGGGGTACAATGAGCAGTTCTTC
CASSTGTSGGYNEQFF
>NA|TRBJ1-3|NA|TRBV21-1
TGTGCCAGCAGCTTCCAGACAGGTTTCTCTGGAAACACCATATATTTT
CASSFQTGFSGNTIYF
>NA|TRBJ1-1|NA|TRBV6-1
TGTGCCAGCAGTCGAGAGGAGGGGGGGAAAGCTTTCTTT
CASSREEGGKAFF
>TRBD2|TRBJ2-1|NA|TRBV6-6
TGTGCCAGCAGTCCTTTGGGACTAGCGGAATACAATGAGCAGTTCTTC
CASSPLGLAEYNEQFF
>NA|TRBJ2-2|NA|TRBV7-8
TGTGCCAGCAGCTTTAAGGTGCAGGGTCCTTGGGAACTTCTTTTGAACACCGGGGAGCTGTTTTTT
CASSFKVQGPWELLLNTGELFF
>NA|TRBJ1-1|NA|TRBV7-9
TGTGCCAGCAGACAGTTAGGCCAGAACACTGAAGCTTTCTTT
CASRQLGQNTEAFF
>NA|TRBJ2-2|once|TRBV6-5
TGTGCCAGCAGTTACCTGCAGGTTAAGTCCGGGGAGCTGTTTTTT
CASSYLQVKSGELFF
>NA|TRBJ1-5|NA|TRBV28
TGTGCCAGCACGACCATCCGAGAGGGTTCGACTCAGCCCCAGCATTTT
CASTTIREGSTQPQHF
>NA|TRBJ1-1|NA|TRBV11-1
TGTGCCAGCGATAGGTGGGGCAGGTCAACGACTGAAGCTTTCTTT
CASDRWGRSTTEAFF
>NA|TRBJ1-5|NA|TRBV30
TGTGCCTGGAGTGTGGGGGGGCTTAGTCAGCCCCAGCATTTT
CAWSVGGLSQPQHF
>NA|TRBJ1-6|NA|TRBV4-2
TGTGCCAGCAGCCAAGAAAGGCGATATAATTCACCCCTCCACTTT
CASSQERRYNSPLHF
>TRBD1|TRBJ2-5|NA|TRBV6-6
TGTGCCAGCAGCCGCGGGACAGGAACGAGCCAAGAGACCCAGTACTTC
CASSRGTGTSQETQYF
>TRBD1|TRBJ1-1|once|TRBV11-3
TGTGCCAGCAGCTTGAGGGGGCCAACTGAAGCTTTCTTT
CASSLRGPTEAFF
>NA|TRBJ2-5|NA|TRBV11-3
TGTGCCAGCAGCTTAGGGCTCATTTTTACTAGGTACCAAGAGACCCAGTACTTC
CASSLGLIFTRYQETQYF
>NA|TRBJ1-1|NA|TRBV6-4
TGTGCCAGCAGATGGACAGCAGGGAACACTGAAGCTTTCTTT
CASRWTAGNTEAFF
>TRBD1|TRBJ1-2|NA|TRBV7-8
TGTGCCAGCAGTTTTGGGACAGGGGGCGCCCATGGCTACACCTTC
CASSFGTGGAHGYTF
>TRBD2|TRBJ2-3|NA|TRBV7-3
TGTGCCAGCAGCTTAATAGCGGGGGATACGCAGTATTTT
CASSLIAGDTQYF
>TRBD1|TRBJ2-5|NA|TRBV7-9
TGTGCCAGCAGTTTCCCGGGACAGCAAGAGACCCAGTACTTC
CASSFPGQQETQYF
>NA|TRBJ2-2|NA|TRBV7-7
TGTGCTAGCAGCTTATTGGGGGGCACCGGGGAGCTGTTTTTT
CASSLLGGTGELFF
>NA|TRBJ2-7|NA|TRBV11-2
TGTGCCAGCAGCTCCGGGCAGTACTACGAGCAGTACTTC
CASSSGQYYEQYF
>NA|TRBJ1-3|NA|TRBV30
TGTGCCTGGGATCCGGGGCACGCTGGAAACACCATATATTTT
CAWDPGHAGNTIYF
>NA|TRBJ2-7|NA|TRBV15
TGTGCCACCAGCAGAGATTCCAAATACTACGAGCAGTACTTC
CATSRDSKYYEQYF
>NA|TRBJ2-7|NA|TRBV4-1
TGCGCCAGCAGCCAAGGGGACACACCCTACGAGCAGTACTTC
CASSQGDTPYEQYF
>NA|TRBJ2-3|NA|TRBV4-3
TGCGCCAGCAGCCAAGGGATTAGCTACACAGATACGCAGTATTTT
CASSQGISYTDTQYF
>TRBD2|TRBJ2-2|NA|TRBV19
TGTGCCAGTTTCTCTCCCTTGGCGGGGGACTATAAGGCAACCCCTAACACCGGGGAGCTGTTTTTT
CASFSPLAGDYKATPNTGELFF
>NA|TRBJ1-6|few|TRBV30
TGTGCCTGGAGTGTTAGGAGCTCCTATAATTCACCCCTCCACTTT
CAWSVRSSYNSPLHF
>NA|TRBJ1-5|once|TRBV6-1
TGTGCCAGCAGTGTGGACTGGGTGGGGGATCAGCCCCAGCATTTT
CASSVDWVGDQPQHF
>TRBD2|TRBJ2-1|NA|TRBV11-2
TGTGCCAGCAGCTTAGATCTCGGGGGGGCCTACAATGAGCAGTTCTTC
CASSLDLGGAYNEQFF
>TRBD2|TRBJ2-7|NA|TRBV20-1
TGCAGTGCGGGGGGGTCCTACGAGCAGTACTTC
CSAGGSYEQYF
>NA|TRBJ2-7|once|TRBV5-1
TGCGCCTCCTATCGGGACGGCGGAGATAGCCGCGAGCAGTACTTC
CASYRDGGDSREQYF
>NA|TRBJ2-5|NA|TRBV4-2
TGTGCCAGCAGCCAAAGCGGATCACGCGAACAAGAGACCCAGTACTTC
CASSQSGSREQETQYF
>NA|TRBJ1-2|NA|TRBV7-9
TGTGCCAGCAGCGCGGGGGGGGGTACGGATGGCTACACCTTC
CASSAGGGTDGYTF
>NA|TRBJ1-5|NA|TRBV6-1
TGTGCCAGCAGTGTCGGCAGTAATAGCAATCAGCCCCAGCATTTT
CASSVGSNSNQPQHF
>NA|TRBJ2-1|NA|TRBV10-3
TGTGCCATCAGTATGGGGGACAACAACAATGAGCAGTTCTTC
CAISMGDNNNEQFF
>NA|TRBJ2-2|once|TRBV5-4
TGTGCCAGCAGCGCGGGACCGCTGAACACCGGGGAGCTGTTTTTT
CASSAGPLNTGELFF
>TRBD1|TRBJ2-7|NA|TRBV2
TGTGCCAGTATTGGTACAGGGGCCTACGAGCAGTACTTC
CASIGTGAYEQYF
>TRBD2|TRBJ2-7|NA|TRBV5-5
TGTGCCACCGACCCGGGACTAGCGGGGGGTTACGAGCAGTACTTC
CATDPGLAGGYEQYF
>NA|TRBJ2-1|NA|TRBV28
TGTGCCAGCAGCGGGGTAGGGAGCTCCTACAATGAGCAGTTCTTC
CASSGVGSSYNEQFF
>TRBD2|TRBJ2-7|NA|TRBV7-2
TGTGCCAGCAGCTTAGTGGGGGGGGGCTACGAGCAGTACTTC
CASSLVGGGYEQYF
>NA|TRBJ2-2|NA|TRBV11-3
TGTGCCAGCAGCTTTGCGAACACCGGGGAGCTGTTTTTT
CASSFANTGELFF
>TRBD1|TRBJ1-6|NA|TRBV29-1
TGCAGCGTTGAGCAACGGGACAGGGTTTCCTATAATTCACCCCTCCACTTT
CSVEQRDRVSYNSPLHF
>TRBD1|TRBJ1-2|NA|TRBV28
TGTGCCAGCAGTTCCCTACTCCGGGACAGGTTCCCCCCGGGAGGCTACACCTTC
CASSSLLRDRFPPGGYTF
>NA|TRBJ1-1|NA|TRBV7-3
TGTGCCAGCAGCTCGGGACCAAGCACTGAAGCTTTCTTT
CASSSGPSTEAFF
>TRBD2|TRBJ2-3|NA|TRBV29-1
TGCAGCGTTGAAGCTCCGCGGGGGGGCCCAAATACGCAGTATTTT
CSVEAPRGGPNTQYF
>NA|TRBJ2-2|once|TRBV19
TGTGCCAGTAGCACCCCATTAATAGGGGCCAGGAACACCGGGGAGCTGTTTTTT
CASSTPLIGARNTGELFF